The T cell receptor (beta chain) described here comes from a study of shared clonotypes between healthy human individuals (dated by TCRdb to 2020 to 2022). Regarding the complete study: Three men and two women, aged 18 to 49 years, made up the cohort. Per donor, three plates each were used for CD4 naive and CD4 memory, two for CD8 naive, and one for CD8 memory. To estimate repertoire size and how much clonotype sharing occurs between individuals, the study deeply sequenced the blood TCR repertoires of five or six healthy adults. To increase sequencing depth and limit assay-specific biases, different laboratories used diverse techniques to prepare libraries and sequence TCR repertoires. Per donor, leukapheresis produced somewhere between about 0.94 and 9 billion PBMCs.

Healthy HIV-negative adults with no recently reported acute infections or vaccinations were included as donors. Every donor was a Caucasian adult residing in Nashville, Tennessee, USA. CD4+ T cells were enriched through magnetic negative selection, after which naive cells were positively selected on CD45RA and the remaining negative fraction served as the memory subset. After blood collection by leukapheresis, PBMCs were isolated using Ficoll-Histopaque density gradient centrifugation and then cryopreserved in the vapor phase of liquid nitrogen. Analytical flow cytometry was used to check the purity and quantity of every magnetically sorted T cell population. Each sorted fraction had its genomic DNA isolated and then quantified by UV absorbance on a Nanodrop 2000c. The study at large found these results: Compared with non-shared clonotypes, clonotypes shared by all four sorted-subset donors had higher generation probabilities. Naive subsets generally had larger estimated clonotype richness than memory subsets. Around 5.4% of naive CD4, 3.5% of naive CD8, approximately 2.2% of memory CD4, and about 0.4% of memory CD8 clonotypes were shared across a few donors. Incomplete sequencing was indicated by rarefaction of sorted-subset datasets, despite the large sequencing depth. Pairwise subsampling led to the expectation that sequencing depth would affect the degree of clonotype sharing among donors. The genetic and exposure-history diversity represented was limited by the small number of donors. Only blood was sampled, and tissue TCR repertoires likely differ from those in blood.

Using the deep immunoSEQ assay, TCR CDR3 regions were amplified from genomic DNA by multiplex PCR. Genomic DNA extracted from each cell subset was distributed evenly over all wells of several immunoSEQ 96-well plates, and each plate served as one replicate. For sorted subsets, roughly 200 ng genomic DNA, equal to 30,000 to 35,000 T cell genomes, was loaded into each replicate PCR. Purified libraries were measured with a Qubit 3.0 fluorometer, size-checked on a Bioanalyzer 2100, and measured again with the KAPA Library Quantification kit. Every immunoSEQ 96-well plate was sequenced on a dedicated single-read 150-cycle Illumina NextSeq 550 flow cell. The source study handled its data this way. The immunoSEQ output contained only junctional sequences without quality scores, so filtering could not match that applied to full-length reads. To assign V/J genes and CDR3, sequences were annotated using PyIR, a Python wrapper for IgBLAST v1.9, with IMGT germline references. Reads were removed for weak V/J assignments (E-value above 1e-6), missing CDR3, stop codons, out-of-frame junctions, or ambiguous translated residues. V3J clonotypes were defined by identical inferred V gene, J gene, and CDR3 amino acid sequence. Percentage overlap between repertoires was computed as shared unique clonotypes divided by the size of the smaller repertoire. Three approaches were used to assess repertoire richness: RTK rarefaction, the Chao1 estimator, and Recon v2.1 estimates of unobserved clonotypes. OLGA was used to compute generation probabilities for all TCRbeta clonotypes that the gDNA method yielded from a few donors. Drawn from immuneACCESS, this table holds only the in-frame rearrangements with V and J called that TCRdb kept. Clones are partly lost; checked studies trace under half to an unresolved V gene and leave the rest unexplained. V and J calls and clone size are those listed in that table; D and trimming were worked out from the DNA. The sample yields about 1.5 million clones; around 97% were counted once. The top ten constitute about 1.2% of the sample.

Details on this clone: The clone's antigen remains unknown. Base-call qualities are not available, and no considerably larger clone is one nucleotide away.

V has 6 bases trimmed and J has 12 bases trimmed; junction bases matching no gene number 15. CDR1 and CDR2, looked up from the germline V gene, are MDHEN and SYDVKM. Taken from cysteine to phenylalanine, the CDR3 has 15 residues. Only CDR3 DNA remains: 45 bases, in frame from the first base. The sequencing sample was made of naive CD4+ T cells sorted from blood. This specimen's cell subset or site label, per the study, means: CD45RA+ positively selected. The chain is assembled from TRBV28 and TRBJ1-4, with 8 bases in between that match TRBD1. The receptor was derived from a man between 25 and 39 years old in good health. The CDR3 reads as follows: CASRAGTGILAELFF. The DNA sequence reads TGTGCCAGCAGGGCCGGGACAGGAATTTTAGCGGAACTGTTTTTT.